The sequence of this T cell receptor (beta chain) was determined in a study of blood T cell repertoires in COVID-19 (dated by TCRdb to 2020 to 2021). Looking at the study overall: Samples covering the acute and convalescent phases of COVID-19 were provided by collaborators in the United States, Italy and Spain. The samples were drawn from the first 160 participants of the ongoing ImmuneRACE study and from over 950 subjects provided by 6 global collaborators. The material from the prospective study consisted of cDNA or gDNA derived from T cells, B-cell-depleted T cells, or PBMCs. Sample metadata almost always included a de-identified subject ID, COVID-19 status, age in years and sex. The dataset comprised deeply sampled blood TCRbeta repertoires from subjects exposed to, actively infected with, or recovered from COVID-19. The repertoires were released in a freely available public database intended as a resource for research on the immune response to SARS-CoV-2. HLA class I and class II types, where available, came from metadata supplied by the sample provider rather than from assay-based typing.

Its CDR3 holds 16 amino acids, cysteine through phenylalanine. Only the CDR3 DNA is retained, 48 bases long and in frame from the first base. After removal of 6 bases from V and 3 bases from J, the junction retains 8 bases not matched to a gene. From a lookup of the germline V gene (reference sequence), CDR1 and CDR2 are LGHDT and YNNKEL. As concerns this clone: The antigen it recognizes is unknown. No base-level quality is on record; no much larger clone is a single base apart.

The immunoSEQ Assay, a bias-controlled multiplex PCR, was used to amplify TCRbeta CDR3 regions from genomic DNA. Under the source paper's analysis protocol: Within the assay, amplification of reference gene primers was used to estimate how many nucleated cells each sample contained. Sequence reads were collapsed and filtered to measure the absolute abundance of every unique TCRbeta CDR3 rearrangement. For each sample, productive Simpson clonality was calculated as the square root of Simpson's diversity index over productive rearrangements. TCRdb's version of the immuneACCESS table is confined to in-frame rearrangements and falls short of the full clone set. An unresolved V gene accounts for under half of the shortfall where checked; the remainder is of unknown origin. Clonal size and the V and J genes are those of that table, whereas D and trimming came from the DNA. This sample is represented by 220,000 or so clones; almost 90% of them were singletons. Over 12% of the sample is in the top ten clones.

Participants in the prospective study were enrolled through a virtual design, were aged roughly 18 to 100 years, and lived in about two dozen United States geographic areas. Cohort assignment in the prospective study relied on participant-reported clinical history from a screening survey and a study questionnaire. Exposed participants had been in contact with someone with a PCR-confirmed or clinician-diagnosed COVID-19 case within 2 weeks of study entry. In the prospective study, whole blood, serum and a nasopharyngeal or oropharyngeal swab were collected from each participant by mobile phlebotomists. Additional blood draws and questionnaires over an approximately two-month period could optionally be provided by prospective study participants. Prospective study blood samples were shipped either frozen or at room temperature before DNA extraction. What the authors observed across the whole study: The quantity of clinical and demographic metadata differed by source and by participant and was supplied without curation.

The clonotype comes from a man under 40 who had been exposed to COVID-19. Source material: PBMCs or T cells enriched from blood (not recorded which). The chain is encoded by TRBV3-1 (or the pseudogene TRBV3-2) joined to TRBJ1-5; 10 of the junction bases match TRBD1. The CDR3 loop reads CASSQSGTGDNQPQHF. The DNA is TGTGCCAGCAGTCAGAGCGGGACAGGGGACAATCAGCCCCAGCATTTT.